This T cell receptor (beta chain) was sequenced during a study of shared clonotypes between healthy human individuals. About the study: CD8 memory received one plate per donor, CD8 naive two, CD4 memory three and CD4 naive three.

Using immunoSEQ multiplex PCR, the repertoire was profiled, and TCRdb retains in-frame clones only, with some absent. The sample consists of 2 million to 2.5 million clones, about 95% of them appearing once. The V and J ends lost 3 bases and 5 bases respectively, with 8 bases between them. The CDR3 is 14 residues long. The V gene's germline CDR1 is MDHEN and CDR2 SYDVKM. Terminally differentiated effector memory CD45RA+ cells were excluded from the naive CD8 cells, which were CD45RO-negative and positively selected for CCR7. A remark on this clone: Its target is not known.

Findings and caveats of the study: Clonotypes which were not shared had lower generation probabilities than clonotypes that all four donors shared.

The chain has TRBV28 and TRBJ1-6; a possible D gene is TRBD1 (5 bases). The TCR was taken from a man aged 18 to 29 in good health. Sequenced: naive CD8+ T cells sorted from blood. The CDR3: CASSFRQNNSPLHF. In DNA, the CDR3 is TGTGCCAGCAGTTTTAGACAGAATAATTCACCCCTCCACTTT.